The T cell receptor beta chain described here comes from a study of cytomegalovirus exposure and HLA in healthy donors. Study-level information: HLA-typed donors were the source of tens of millions of unique TCRs held in an early data release. Study-wide results and limits: Some TCR beta chains (about 180 of them) were listed as cytomegalovirus-associated. A further, later analysis showed that HLA-associated TCR beta chains (compared with equally common others) were more clonally expanded.

V lost 5 bases and J lost 5, with 15 bases in between. This CDR3 has 14 amino acids. CDR1 is SGHTA and CDR2 is FQGNSA in the germline V gene. At collection, donors were nominally healthy, but unrecorded immune exposures were probable. The study ran its PCR with 60 Vbeta and 13 Jbeta primers. This table comes from immunoSEQ multiplex PCR, and its TCRdb copy is limited to in-frame clones, with some not included. Here the sample spans 100,000 to 150,000 clones, about 81% being singletons. To note about this clone: Its antigen is still unknown.

The clonotype originates from a woman in her twenties or thirties in good health and CMV-seronegative. The V and J genes are TRBV7-2 and TRBJ1-1; TRBD1 might be the D (5 bases). Input material: PBMCs. The CDR3 DNA reads TGTGCCAGCAGCCAATTGGGGGGTCGGACTGAAGCTTTCTTT. Translation gives CASSQLGGRTEAFF. Looking up the rest from reference TRBV7-2 and TRBJ1-1 gives the full variable domain: GAGVSQSPSNKVTEKGKDVELRCDPISGHTALYWYRQSLGQGLEFLIYFQGNSAPDKSGLPSDRFSAERTGGSVSTLTIQRTQQEDSAVYLCASSQLGGRTEAFFGQGTRLTVV.